Listed below are T cell receptor beta chains from one sample, sequenced in a study of T cell repertoires in aging, cancer and after chemotherapy. From the multiplex PCR reads, TCRdb called clonotypes with MiXCR, one entry per CDR3 protein. The data contain more than 10,000 distinct CDR3 sequences, approximately 32% of them singletons. The sequencing input was blood. Receptors were obtained from a human donor in good health. The donor label of this sample is uncertain. Each CDR3 is given with its conserved first and last residue. D genes are given only for firm matches. The size of a clone is reported for some rows only, either as once, few or many, or as a class for expanded clones.

. TRBJ1-1 14 TRBV12-3/TRBV12-4 . CASSLTSGNTEAFF TGTGCCAGCAGTTTGACCTCAGGGAACACTGAAGCTTTCTTT
. TRBJ2-7 11 TRBV30 few CATTEGYEQYF TGTGCCACGACAGAAGGTTACGAGCAGTACTTC
TRBD2 TRBJ2-5 16 TRBV4-2 . CASSQATSAGQETQYF TGTGCCAGCAGCCAAGCTACTAGCGCGGGCCAAGAGACCCAGTACTTC
TRBD1 TRBJ1-2 15 TRBV6-5 medium-sized CASRGTGQGRYGYTF TGTGCCAGCAGGGGAACGGGACAGGGGCGCTATGGCTACACCTTC
. TRBJ2-5 14 TRBV7-9 . CASGTQGTEETQYF TGTGCCAGCGGGACCCAGGGGACCGAAGAGACCCAGTACTTC
TRBD1 TRBJ2-5 13 TRBV12-3/TRBV12-4 medium-sized CASSRQGRETQYF TGTGCCAGCAGTCGACAGGGCCGAGAGACCCAGTACTTC
. TRBJ2-3 13 TRBV6-1 . CASSDRRTDTQYF TGTGCCAGCAGTGATAGGAGAACAGATACGCAGTATTTT
. TRBJ1-5 15 TRBV6-5 few CASRGGGVSNQPQHF TGTGCCAGCCGAGGGGGGGGGGTCAGCAATCAGCCCCAGCATTTT
. TRBJ2-6 12 TRBV5-5 few CASSLSLRILTF TGTGCCAGCAGCTTGTCCCTGCGAATCCTGACTTTC
. TRBJ1-2 12 TRBV20-1 . CSAREGSDGYTF TGCAGTGCTAGAGAAGGGTCCGACGGCTACACCTTC
. TRBJ2-7 13 TRBV6-2/TRBV6-3 . CVSIKSGDYEQYF TGTGTCAGCATCAAGTCAGGGGATTACGAGCAGTACTTC